This T cell receptor beta chain originates from a study of monozygotic twins with inflammatory bowel disease. About this clonotype: Its antigen remains unidentified.

The unique tags termed UMIs, each holding a 6-nucleotide sample barcode, were added by means of template switching. TCRalpha and TCRbeta cDNA was put through two nested PCRs of roughly 17 and 9 cycles. TCRdb reprocessed the 5' RACE reads, with one entry per CDR3 protein and no DNA. This table lists approximately 400,000 distinct CDR3 sequences. Notes on the study in general: Inverse Simpson values showed less TCRbeta diversity in IBD patients than in their healthy co-twins. There was no support for any single strong signal or clonotype associated with IBD.

Germline CDR1 is SGHNT and CDR2 is YYREEE (reference sequence). The CDR3 is made up of 15 amino acids. The sequencing input was blood. The receptor's source is a human donor with ulcerative colitis or Crohn's disease, or a healthy co-twin of an affected twin (not recorded which). The chain links TRBV5-4 to TRBJ1-6; there is no DNA to check the TCRdb D call of TRBD1. The chain's CDR3 is CASSSDPGQTSPLHF.